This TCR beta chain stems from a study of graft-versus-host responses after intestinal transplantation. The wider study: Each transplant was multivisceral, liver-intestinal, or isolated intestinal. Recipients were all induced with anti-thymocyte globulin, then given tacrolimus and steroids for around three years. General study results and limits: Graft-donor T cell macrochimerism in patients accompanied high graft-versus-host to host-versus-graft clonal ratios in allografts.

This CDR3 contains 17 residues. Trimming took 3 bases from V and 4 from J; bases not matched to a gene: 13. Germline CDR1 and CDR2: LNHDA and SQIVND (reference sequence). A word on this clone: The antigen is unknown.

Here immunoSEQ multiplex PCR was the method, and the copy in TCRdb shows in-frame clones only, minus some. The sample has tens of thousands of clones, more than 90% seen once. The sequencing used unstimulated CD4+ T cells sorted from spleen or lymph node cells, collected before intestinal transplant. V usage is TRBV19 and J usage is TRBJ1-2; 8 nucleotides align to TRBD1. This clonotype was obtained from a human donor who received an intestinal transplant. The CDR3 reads CASSIGGQAPSLYGYTF. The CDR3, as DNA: TGTGCCAGTAGTATTGGGGGACAGGCGCCCAGTCTCTATGGCTACACCTTC.